A selection of T cell receptor beta chains follows, all from one sample in a study of shared T cell receptors in the human thymus. The table came from immunoSEQ multiplex PCR; TCRdb's copy has only in-frame clones and leaves some out. The repertoire holds some 700,000 clones, roughly 90% seen once, with about 0.01% in the top ten. These records were also assigned to another study, of human thymus T cells.

Sample: thymocytes. The receptors were gathered from a boy under two years old with a congenital heart defect. Each CDR3 is given with its conserved first and last residue. A D gene is named only where the DNA matches it firmly. Where a row states a size, it is once, few, many or the class of an expanded clone; other rows omit it.

v_call	j_call	d_call	clone_size	cdr3_aa	cdr3_nt
TRBV2	TRBJ1-5	TRBD1	.	CASSLQGAVLNHQPQHF	TGTGCCAGCAGTCTACAGGGGGCGGTTTTGAACCATCAGCCCCAGCATTTT
TRBV30	TRBJ2-1	TRBD2	.	CAWRGNSGRRDNEQFF	TGTGCCTGGAGGGGCAATAGCGGGAGAAGGGACAATGAGCAGTTCTTC
TRBV18	TRBJ1-2	.	.	CASSPPGGLNYGYTF	TGTGCCAGCTCACCACCGGGAGGGTTAAACTATGGCTACACCTTC
TRBV18	TRBJ1-5	.	.	CASSPPEAGIRSNQPQHF	TGTGCCAGCTCACCACCGGAGGCGGGAATTAGGAGCAATCAGCCCCAGCATTTT
TRBV19	TRBJ1-1	.	.	CASSMRVNTEAFF	TGTGCCAGTAGTATGCGGGTGAACACTGAAGCTTTCTTT
TRBV5-4	TRBJ2-2	TRBD2	.	CASTYPGGVGTGELFF	TGTGCCAGCACTTACCCGGGGGGAGTAGGGACCGGGGAGCTGTTTTTT
TRBV4-1	TRBJ2-6	TRBD1	.	CASSRSLARDRASGANVLTF	TGCGCCAGCAGCCGAAGCCTAGCCAGGGACAGGGCCTCTGGGGCCAACGTCCTGACTTTC
TRBV5-4	TRBJ1-1	.	.	CASKSAGEMNTEAFF	TGTGCCAGCAAGTCGGCAGGCGAAATGAACACTGAAGCTTTCTTT
TRBV6-5	TRBJ2-7	.	.	CASSRTVVSYEQYF	TGTGCCAGCAGTAGGACAGTTGTTTCCTACGAGCAGTACTTC
TRBV4-1	TRBJ2-5	.	.	CASSQDLPQQETQYF	TGCGCCAGCAGCCAAGATTTGCCACAACAAGAGACCCAGTACTTC
TRBV4-1	TRBJ2-7	TRBD1	few	CASSHKTGNRSYEQYF	TGCGCCAGCAGCCATAAGACAGGGAATCGCTCCTACGAGCAGTACTTC
TRBV28	TRBJ2-7	TRBD1	few	CASSLRTGGEEQYF	TGTGCCAGCAGTTTACGGACAGGTGGAGAGGAGCAGTACTTC
TRBV6-5	TRBJ1-2	.	.	CASSLRGGYGYTF	TGTGCCAGCAGCCTTCGGGGGGGCTATGGCTACACCTTC
TRBV25-1	TRBJ2-7	.	.	CASSENPGQSSSYEQYF	TGTGCCAGCAGTGAAAACCCCGGACAGAGCAGCTCCTACGAGCAGTACTTC
TRBV19	TRBJ2-1	.	.	CASSIGTPGDNEQFF	TGTGCCAGTAGTATCGGGACTCCTGGGGACAATGAGCAGTTCTTC
TRBV19	TRBJ1-2	TRBD1	.	CASRRTGDYGYTF	TGTGCCAGTAGGAGGACAGGGGACTATGGCTACACCTTC
TRBV15	TRBJ1-5	.	.	CATSRVEDQPQHF	TGTGCCACCAGCAGAGTAGAGGATCAGCCCCAGCATTTT
TRBV19	TRBJ1-2	.	.	CASTQHGDGGYTF	TGTGCCAGTACCCAGCACGGGGATGGGGGCTACACCTTC
TRBV6-1	TRBJ2-7	TRBD1	.	CASSVADRGYEQYF	TGTGCCAGCAGTGTCGCGGACAGGGGTTACGAGCAGTACTTC
TRBV19	TRBJ1-2	.	once	CASGDSGYTF	TGTGCCAGTGGAGACAGCGGCTACACCTTC
TRBV7-7	TRBJ2-5	TRBD2	.	CASSLIAGEGETQYF	TGTGCTAGCAGCTTGATAGCGGGAGAGGGAGAGACCCAGTACTTC
TRBV13	TRBJ2-1	TRBD2	.	CASSLERSSGREEDNEQFF	TGTGCCAGCAGCTTAGAAAGGTCTAGCGGGCGCGAAGAGGACAATGAGCAGTTCTTC
TRBV28	TRBJ2-3	TRBD2	.	CASSLPSGDSTDTQYF	TGTGCCAGCAGTCTCCCTAGCGGGGATAGCACAGATACGCAGTATTTT
TRBV5-1	TRBJ1-1	TRBD1	.	CASSQQGDRTEAFF	TGCGCCAGCAGCCAGCAGGGGGACCGGACTGAAGCTTTCTTT
TRBV5-1	TRBJ2-3	TRBD2	.	CASSRQTSGRTDTQYF	TGCGCCAGCAGCCGCCAGACTAGCGGGAGGACAGATACGCAGTATTTT
TRBV4-1	TRBJ2-2	TRBD2	.	CASSPSDSGGNTGELFF	TGCGCCAGCAGCCCCTCCGATAGCGGGGGGAACACCGGGGAGCTGTTTTTT
TRBV19	TRBJ2-3	TRBD2	.	CASSTGGGTDTQYF	TGTGCCAGTAGTACGGGGGGAGGTACAGATACGCAGTATTTT
TRBV19	TRBJ2-2	.	.	CASLTPTGYGGELFF	TGTGCCAGTCTAACGCCTACAGGGTATGGCGGGGAGCTGTTTTTT
TRBV7-9	TRBJ2-7	TRBD2	few	CASSSPPTSGYEQYF	TGTGCCAGCAGCTCGCCACCGACTAGCGGCTACGAGCAGTACTTC
TRBV2	TRBJ2-4	.	.	CASSELATLAKNIQYF	TGTGCCAGCAGTGAACTAGCTACCCTAGCCAAAAACATTCAGTACTTC
TRBV25-1	TRBJ2-3	TRBD2	.	CASRAGTSGGDTQYF	TGTGCCAGCAGAGCCGGGACTAGCGGGGGGGATACGCAGTATTTT
TRBV29-1	TRBJ1-2	TRBD1	.	CSVVSLPGQGVGGYTF	TGCAGCGTCGTCTCTCTCCCGGGACAGGGTGTAGGGGGCTACACCTTC
TRBV14	TRBJ2-2	TRBD2	.	CASSQGSLAGEPGELFF	TGTGCCAGCAGCCAAGGCTCCCTAGCGGGAGAACCCGGGGAGCTGTTTTTT
TRBV28	TRBJ2-5	.	.	CASSFGETQYF	TGTGCCAGCAGTTTCGGAGAGACCCAGTACTTC
TRBV9	TRBJ1-3	TRBD1	.	CASSVQGVAGNTIYF	TGTGCCAGCAGCGTTCAGGGGGTGGCAGGAAACACCATATATTTT
TRBV19	TRBJ1-5	.	.	CASSISGGIDNQPQHF	TGTGCCAGTAGTATCTCGGGGGGCATCGACAATCAGCCCCAGCATTTT
TRBV11-1	TRBJ2-2	TRBD1	.	CASRKGALLAGELFF	TGTGCCAGCAGGAAGGGGGCCCTTCTTGCCGGGGAGCTGTTTTTT
TRBV6-1	TRBJ2-7	TRBD2	once	CASLAGGPSYEQYF	TGTGCCAGCTTAGCGGGAGGTCCCTCCTACGAGCAGTACTTC
TRBV4-1	TRBJ2-5	.	.	CASSRPRAPETQYF	TGCGCCAGCAGCCGGCCGAGGGCCCCAGAGACCCAGTACTTC
TRBV19	TRBJ2-1	TRBD1	.	CASSIVLPAGQGAMTYNEQFF	TGTGCCAGTAGTATAGTCCTCCCAGCGGGACAGGGGGCAATGACCTACAATGAGCAGTTCTTC
TRBV7-9	TRBJ2-7	TRBD2	.	CATAGLAQYEQYF	TGTGCCACAGCGGGGCTAGCTCAATACGAGCAGTACTTC
TRBV19	TRBJ2-7	.	.	CASSDYYEQYF	TGTGCCAGTAGTGACTACTACGAGCAGTACTTC
TRBV30	TRBJ2-4	TRBD2	.	CAWPPGLAGGRKNIQYF	TGTGCCTGGCCCCCGGGACTAGCGGGAGGGCGCAAAAACATTCAGTACTTC
TRBV27	TRBJ2-7	TRBD1	.	CASSRDSSYEQYF	TGTGCCAGCAGTCGGGACAGCTCCTACGAGCAGTACTTC
TRBV25-1	TRBJ2-5	TRBD1	.	CASRADRAGTEETQYF	TGTGCCAGCAGGGCCGATCGCGCCGGGACAGAAGAGACCCAGTACTTC
TRBV28	TRBJ1-6	.	.	CASSSQGSSPLHF	TGTGCCAGCAGTTCCCAGGGTAGTTCACCCCTCCACTTT